The rows below give T cell receptor beta chains drawn from one sample of a study of blood T cell repertoires in COVID-19. Produced via immunoSEQ multiplex PCR; TCRdb's table is partial and in-frame only. The table includes hundreds of thousands of clones, 75% to 85% detected once. Source material: peripheral blood. These receptors all come from an elderly woman with COVID-19, enrolled during active disease. CDR3s include the opening cysteine and the closing phenylalanine or tryptophan. D genes are given only for firm matches. A clone size is listed for some rows: how often the clone was seen (once, few, many), or a class if it is expanded.

j_gene: TRBJ2-7; d_gene: TRBD2; v_gene: TRBV5-1; abundance: few; CDR3aa: CASAATSGAREQYF; CDR3nt: TGCGCCAGTGCCGCGACTAGCGGAGCCAGGGAGCAGTACTTC
j_gene: TRBJ2-7; d_gene: .; v_gene: TRBV6-6; abundance: .; CDR3aa: CASSYGGEQYF; CDR3nt: TGTGCCAGCAGTTACGGAGGGGAGCAGTACTTC
j_gene: TRBJ1-1; d_gene: TRBD1; v_gene: TRBV5-6; abundance: .; CDR3aa: CASSIDRGWVTEAFF; CDR3nt: TGTGCCAGCAGCATAGACAGGGGTTGGGTCACTGAAGCTTTCTTT
j_gene: TRBJ1-2; d_gene: TRBD1; v_gene: TRBV3-1/TRBV3-2; abundance: .; CDR3aa: CASRRGTGGIDGYTF; CDR3nt: TGTGCCAGCAGGAGAGGGACAGGGGGCATAGATGGCTACACCTTC
j_gene: TRBJ2-7; d_gene: TRBD1; v_gene: TRBV4-1; abundance: once; CDR3aa: CASSHFGTEAYEQYF; CDR3nt: TGCGCCAGCAGCCATTTCGGGACAGAAGCCTACGAGCAGTACTTC
j_gene: TRBJ1-1; d_gene: .; v_gene: TRBV5-1; abundance: .; CDR3aa: CASSSGNTEAFF; CDR3nt: TGCGCCAGCAGCTCAGGGAACACTGAAGCTTTCTTT
j_gene: TRBJ1-1; d_gene: .; v_gene: TRBV9; abundance: .; CDR3aa: CASSVAPTGYTEAFF; CDR3nt: TGTGCCAGCAGCGTAGCACCCACAGGTTACACTGAAGCTTTCTTT
j_gene: TRBJ2-1; d_gene: TRBD2; v_gene: TRBV7-2; abundance: .; CDR3aa: CASSSSGRARNEQFF; CDR3nt: TGTGCCAGCAGCTCTAGCGGGAGGGCTAGGAATGAGCAGTTCTTC
j_gene: TRBJ1-1; d_gene: .; v_gene: TRBV3-1/TRBV3-2; abundance: .; CDR3aa: CASSQGGRGTEAFF; CDR3nt: TGTGCCAGCAGCCAAGGGGGGCGGGGGACTGAAGCTTTCTTT
j_gene: TRBJ1-6; d_gene: .; v_gene: TRBV19; abundance: .; CDR3aa: CASSRGGSSYNSPLHF; CDR3nt: TGTGCCAGTAGTAGGGGAGGGAGCTCCTATAATTCACCCCTCCACTTT
j_gene: TRBJ2-1; d_gene: TRBD2; v_gene: TRBV7-9; abundance: .; CDR3aa: CASGGLAGSVEQFF; CDR3nt: TGTGCCAGCGGGGGGCTAGCGGGAAGCGTTGAGCAGTTCTTC
j_gene: TRBJ2-1; d_gene: .; v_gene: TRBV18; abundance: .; CDR3aa: CASSPPFGGGGHNEQFF; CDR3nt: TGTGCCAGCTCACCACCGTTTGGAGGGGGGGGTCACAATGAGCAGTTCTTC
j_gene: TRBJ1-2; d_gene: .; v_gene: TRBV5-1; abundance: .; CDR3aa: CASSGGPTAGSEGINNYGYTF; CDR3nt: TGCGCCAGCAGCGGTGGCCCGACAGCGGGTAGCGAGGGGATAAATAACTATGGCTACACCTTC
j_gene: TRBJ2-7; d_gene: .; v_gene: TRBV10-3; abundance: .; CDR3aa: CAIRRRDSYEQYF; CDR3nt: TGTGCCATCAGAAGACGGGACTCCTACGAGCAGTACTTC
j_gene: TRBJ2-1; d_gene: TRBD2; v_gene: TRBV7-2; abundance: .; CDR3aa: CASSLIPAGGVNEQFF; CDR3nt: TGTGCCAGCAGCTTAATCCCGGCGGGGGGGGTGAATGAGCAGTTCTTC
j_gene: TRBJ1-5; d_gene: TRBD1; v_gene: TRBV28; abundance: .; CDR3aa: CASRIGTGKGQPQHF; CDR3nt: TGTGCCAGCAGAATCGGGACAGGGAAAGGTCAGCCCCAGCATTTT
j_gene: TRBJ1-2; d_gene: .; v_gene: TRBV5-1; abundance: .; CDR3aa: CASSLSGATEGGYTF; CDR3nt: TGCGCCAGCAGCTTGTCAGGGGCAACCGAAGGTGGCTACACCTTC
j_gene: TRBJ2-7; d_gene: TRBD2; v_gene: TRBV28; abundance: .; CDR3aa: CASSLGGLANEQYF; CDR3nt: TGTGCCAGCAGTTTAGGGGGACTAGCGAACGAGCAGTACTTC
j_gene: TRBJ1-2; d_gene: TRBD1; v_gene: TRBV5-1; abundance: .; CDR3aa: CASSLRKTGGELLPFYGYTF; CDR3nt: TGCGCCAGCAGCTTAAGGAAAACAGGGGGCGAATTACTTCCCTTCTATGGCTACACCTTC
j_gene: TRBJ2-2; d_gene: TRBD2; v_gene: TRBV27; abundance: once; CDR3aa: CASSSRTSGRAGELFF; CDR3nt: TGTGCCAGCAGTTCGAGGACTAGCGGGAGGGCCGGGGAGCTGTTTTTT
j_gene: TRBJ1-5; d_gene: TRBD1; v_gene: TRBV19; abundance: .; CDR3aa: CASSPGTGNQPQHF; CDR3nt: TGTGCCAGCTCTCCCGGGACAGGGAACCAGCCCCAGCATTTT
j_gene: TRBJ2-3; d_gene: .; v_gene: TRBV6-5; abundance: .; CDR3aa: CASLQGLRSTDTQYF; CDR3nt: TGTGCCAGCCTCCAGGGGCTGCGGTCCACAGATACGCAGTATTTT